The 10 T cell receptor beta chains in this list originate from one sample, sequenced in a study of low-dose radiotherapy and immunotherapy resistance in tumors. TRAV- and TRBV-specific primers primed first-strand cDNA, covering alpha and beta chains. Using a constant-region primer together with a V-primer adapter, TCRs were subjected to roughly 20 PCR cycles of amplification. TCRdb fed the reads into MiXCR, producing one record per CDR3 protein. The sample lists 95,000 to 100,000 distinct CDR3 sequences, roughly 20% seen once, with about 4% in the top ten. Time point: after trial treatment. This sample's treatment: LDRT plus nivolumab, ipilimumab, low-dose cyclophosphamide and aspirin (RACIN trial). Specimen: PBMCs, collected after low-dose radiotherapy plus immunotherapy. These receptors all stem from a male donor with prostate cancer.

Only a few counts were recorded for this clonotype. The V and J genes are TRBV12-3 or TRBV12-4 and TRBJ2-7, with 7 bases fitting TRBD1. This CDR3 comprises 17 residues. V lost 1 base to trimming and J lost 1 base; unmatched junction nucleotides: 10. The CDR3, as DNA: TGTGCCAGCAGTTTAGGGTCCGGACAGGTTCGATCCTACGAGCAGTACTTC. Protein sequence: CASSLGSGQVRSYEQYF.

This clonotype has a count of ten or more. V is TRBV29-1 and J is TRBJ1-1, with TRBD1 as a possible D gene (5 bases). The V gene's germline CDR1 is SQVTM and CDR2 ANQGSEA. The CDR3 sequence is 16 residues long. V was cut by 4 bases and J by 5 bases, with 23 bases left in between. The CDR3 nucleotides are TGCAGCGTTGTGGGGGGGGGTATCCTAGGCGGGACTGAAGCTTTCTTT. Translated, it gives CSVVGGGILGGTEAFF.

The rearrangement uses TRBV18 and TRBJ2-5; D is perhaps TRBD1 (5 bases). The germline V gene has CDR1 KGHSH and CDR2 LQKENI. Between the trimmed V and J ends, which lost 3 bases and 2 bases, there was a span of 13 bases. The CDR3 sequence is 15 residues long. CDR3 coding DNA: TGTGCCAGCTCACCGACAAGACAGAAACAAGAGACCCAGTACTTC. Protein product: CASSPTRQKQETQYF.

The rearrangement links TRBV3-1 to TRBJ2-1; 7 nucleotides line up with TRBD2. The germline V gene has CDR1 LGHDT and CDR2 YNNKEL (reference sequence). The V gene end was trimmed by 3 bases and the J gene end by 0 bases; junction bases not matched to a gene: 2. The CDR3 runs 15 residues. The CDR3 nucleotides are TGTGCCAGCAGCCAGCGGGGGAGCTCCTACAATGAGCAGTTCTTC. Protein: CASSQRGSSYNEQFF.

This clonotype was observed a handful of times. The chain joins TRBV7-2 to TRBJ2-7; 7 bases are a match to TRBD1. The CDR3 loop spans 15 amino acids. CDR1 SGHTA and CDR2 FQGNSA come from the germline V gene. The trim removed 5 bases at V and 1 base at J, leaving 8 bases unmatched. The CDR3 nucleotides are TGTGCCAGCAGCCCACGGACAGGAGATTCCTACGAGCAGTACTTC. It is translated as CASSPRTGDSYEQYF.

This clonotype was counted many times. This CDR3 reads CASSSPGDEQYF. In nucleotides, the CDR3 is TGTGCCAGCAGCTCCCCGGGAGACGAGCAGTACTTC. The rearrangement links TRBV7-6 to TRBJ2-7; possible D gene TRBD2, 6 bases. Looked up from germline, CDR1 is SGHVS and CDR2 is FNYEAQ. CDR3 length: 12 amino acids. The V gene lost 4 bases and the J gene lost 5 bases, with 9 bases spanning the gap.

This clonotype was observed a few times. The genes are TRBV7-3 and TRBJ2-5, with D perhaps matching TRBD1 (5 bases). The germline V gene encodes CDR1 SGHTA and CDR2 FQGTGA. The CDR3 consists of 14 residues. Trimming removed 9 bases at V and 1 base at J, with 15 bases between. CDR3 DNA sequence: TGTGCCAGACGCAGCAGGGCACGCCAAGAGACCCAGTACTTC. As protein: CARRSRARQETQYF.

This clonotype came up many times. The chain has TRBV19 and TRBJ2-1; D uncertain. The CDR3 is 14 residues long. CDR1 is LNHDA, CDR2 SQIVND, per germline (reference sequence). Trimming stripped 5 bases from V and 0 bases from J, with 8 bases between. Here the CDR3 DNA reads TGTGCCAGTAGTCCCGGCAGCTCCTACAATGAGCAGTTCTTC. Its protein product is CASSPGSSYNEQFF.

This chain uses TRBV24-1 with TRBJ2-7; tentatively, D is TRBD2 (6 bases). Germline CDR1 reads KGHDR; CDR2 reads SFDVKD. Trimming pared 7 bases from V and 5 bases from J, leaving 17 bases between. This CDR3 comprises 14 residues. CDR3 sequence: CATSQRVPGNEQYF. CDR3 coding DNA: TGTGCCACCAGCCAGCGGGTCCCCGGTAACGAGCAGTACTTC.

The chain combines TRBV29-1 with TRBJ2-4; 7 bases align to TRBD1. Unmatched junction bases numbered 12, after V lost 8 bases and J lost 8 bases. The germline CDR1 and CDR2 sequences are SQVTM and ANQGSEA. The CDR3 spans 13 residues. The CDR3 DNA reads as TGCAGCCTTCGCCGGCACAGGGGTGACATTCAGTACTTC. Protein product: CSLRRHRGDIQYF.